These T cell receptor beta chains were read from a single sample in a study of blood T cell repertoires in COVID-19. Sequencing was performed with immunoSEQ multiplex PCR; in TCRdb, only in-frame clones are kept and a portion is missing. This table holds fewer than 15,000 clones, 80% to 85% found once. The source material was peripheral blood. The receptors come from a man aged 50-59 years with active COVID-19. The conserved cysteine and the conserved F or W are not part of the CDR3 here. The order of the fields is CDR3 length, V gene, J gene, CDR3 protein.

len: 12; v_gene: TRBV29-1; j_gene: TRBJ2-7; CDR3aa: SVGSGVSSYEQY
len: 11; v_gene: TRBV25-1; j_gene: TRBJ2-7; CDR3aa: ASSPINIPEQY
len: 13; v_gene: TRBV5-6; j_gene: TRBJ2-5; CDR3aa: ASSLADTEQETQY
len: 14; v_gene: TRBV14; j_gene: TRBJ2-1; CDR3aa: ASSQEPGQGDNEQF
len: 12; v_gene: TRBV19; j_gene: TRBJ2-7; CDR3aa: ASSWGGDSYEQY
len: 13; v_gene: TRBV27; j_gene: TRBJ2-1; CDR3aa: ASSIAGVDYNEQF
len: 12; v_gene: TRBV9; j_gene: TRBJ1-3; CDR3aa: ASSGGLSGNTIY
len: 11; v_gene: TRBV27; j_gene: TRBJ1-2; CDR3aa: ASSLSGGSGYT
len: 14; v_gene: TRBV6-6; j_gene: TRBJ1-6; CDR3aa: ASRDRDRANNSPLH
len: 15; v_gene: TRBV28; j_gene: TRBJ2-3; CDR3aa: ASSPRSSGRTTDTQY
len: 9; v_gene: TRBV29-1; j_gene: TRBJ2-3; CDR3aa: SGNRADTQY
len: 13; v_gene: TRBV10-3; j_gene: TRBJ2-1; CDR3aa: AIRSTSGRYNEQF
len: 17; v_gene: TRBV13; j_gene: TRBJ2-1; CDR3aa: ASSARGVLGSGSSGEQF
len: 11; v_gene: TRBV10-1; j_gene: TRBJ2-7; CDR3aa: ASSPGRSYEQY
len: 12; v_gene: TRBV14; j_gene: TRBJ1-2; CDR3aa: ASSREQGGYGYT
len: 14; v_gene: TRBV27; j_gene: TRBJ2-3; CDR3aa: ASSLLTSGITDTQY
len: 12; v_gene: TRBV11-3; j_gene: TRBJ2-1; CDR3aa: ASSPQGLDHEQF
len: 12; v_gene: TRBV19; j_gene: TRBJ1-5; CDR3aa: ASNQDYSNQPQH
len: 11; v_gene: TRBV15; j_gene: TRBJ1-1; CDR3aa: ATSRARGTEAF
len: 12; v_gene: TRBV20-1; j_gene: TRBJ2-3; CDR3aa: SASGSGGADTQY
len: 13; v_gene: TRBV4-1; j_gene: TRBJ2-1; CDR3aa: ASSQAGTSNNEQF
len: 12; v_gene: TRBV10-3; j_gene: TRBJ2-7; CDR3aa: AIRLAGENYEQY
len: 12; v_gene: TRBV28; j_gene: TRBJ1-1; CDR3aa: ASSLSGGGTEAF
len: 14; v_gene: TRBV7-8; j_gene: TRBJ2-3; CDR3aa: ASSLAHSAATDTQY
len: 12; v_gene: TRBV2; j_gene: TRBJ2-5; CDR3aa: ASRTWTGGETQY
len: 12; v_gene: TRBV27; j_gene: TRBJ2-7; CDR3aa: ASSLQSTGGEQY
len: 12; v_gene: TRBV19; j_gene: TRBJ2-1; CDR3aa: ASSYSGSWNEQF
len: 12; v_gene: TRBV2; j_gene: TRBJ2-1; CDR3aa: ATSDRGVGHEQF
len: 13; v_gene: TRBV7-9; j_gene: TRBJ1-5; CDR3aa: ASSPWGGDNQPQH
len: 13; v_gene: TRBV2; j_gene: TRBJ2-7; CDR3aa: ASSESRNPRYEQY
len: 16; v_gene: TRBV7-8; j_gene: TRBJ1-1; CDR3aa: ASSLYSRQGAMNTEAF
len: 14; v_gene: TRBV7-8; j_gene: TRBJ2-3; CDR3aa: ASSLVIVAGVDTQY
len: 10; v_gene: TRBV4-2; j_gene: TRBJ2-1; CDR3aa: ASSRGSDEQF
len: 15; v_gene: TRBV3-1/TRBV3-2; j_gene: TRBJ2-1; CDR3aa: ASSQTPRTGIRNEQF
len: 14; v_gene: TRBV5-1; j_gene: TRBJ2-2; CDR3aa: ASSLFRASQTGELF
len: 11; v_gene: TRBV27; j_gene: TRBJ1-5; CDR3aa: ASGPSGNQPQH
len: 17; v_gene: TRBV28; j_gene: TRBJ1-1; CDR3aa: ASSSLPSDRHYMNTEAF
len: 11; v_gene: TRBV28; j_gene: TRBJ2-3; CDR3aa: ASSFRITDTQY
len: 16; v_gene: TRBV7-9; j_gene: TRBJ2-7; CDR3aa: ASSGLAGGLNKSYEQY